This record concerns one T cell receptor (beta chain) sequence. Exposed participants encountered a COVID-19 case during the 2 weeks preceding study entry. TCRdb's table, derived via immunoSEQ multiplex PCR, lists solely in-frame clones and lacks some. This table has roughly 240,000 clones, 90% appearing once. The germline gives CDR1 MDHEN, CDR2 SYDVKM. V was pared by 6 bases and J by 2 bases, with 6 bases of the junction left unmatched. The CDR3 consists of 14 residues. The data derive from a study of blood T cell repertoires in COVID-19. Study-wide background: The United States, Italy and Spain provided the acute and convalescent COVID-19 samples. T cells, B-cell-depleted T cells, or PBMCs provided the cDNA or gDNA that served as material.

This TCR came from a man in his fifties who had been exposed to COVID-19. This chain joins TRBV28 and TRBJ1-2; 7 positions agree with TRBD1. The specimen was PBMCs or T cells enriched from blood (not recorded which). In nucleotides, the CDR3 is TGTGCCAGCAGCTTAGACAGGGTAAACTATGGCTACACCTTC. Encoded protein: CASSLDRVNYGYTF.